This TCR beta chain was obtained from a study of Graves' ophthalmopathy and Graves' hyperthyroidism (dated by TCRdb to 2017 to 2018). With respect to the entire study: A patient counted as having stable hyperthyroidism if there was no progression to ophthalmopathy within 18 months of follow-up. The study used TCR beta repertoire signatures to distinguish Graves' ophthalmopathy from Graves' hyperthyroidism and to predict progression to ophthalmopathy. In total, 135 blood samples were TCR-sequenced: 43 ophthalmopathy, some 75 hyperthyroidism and about 17 hyperthyroidism-to-ophthalmopathy patients. To explore V-J signatures that separate ophthalmopathy from hyperthyroidism, a discovery set of about 100 patients was enrolled, consisting of about 45 with ophthalmopathy and roughly 60 with stable hyperthyroidism. An independent validation cohort comprised some 19 hyperthyroidism patients and about 16 patients who later progressed from hyperthyroidism to ophthalmopathy. In roughly 6 hyperthyroidism patients, the T-cell repertoire of thyroid tissue was compared with the T-cell repertoire of blood. Following sampling, methimazole starting at 30 mg daily was administered to hyperthyroidism patients, and high-dose intravenous methylprednisolone was administered to ophthalmopathy patients.

Study-level results and caveats: In cross-validation, the 13-signature model distinguished ophthalmopathy from stable hyperthyroidism with less than 90% sensitivity and approximately 81% specificity, while in the test set the corresponding values were about 80% and 75%. No statistical method was used to set the sample size in advance, and the investigators knew which group each participant was assigned to. Most expanded thyroid clonotypes with frequency above 0.001 were also detected in blood, suggesting blood repertoires may reflect the thyroid immune response. In validation, the model predicted ophthalmopathy progression with more than 70% sensitivity and 72% to 80% specificity; eleven to twelve predicted patients were CT-confirmed with GO in a median of 6.5 months.

This clonotype was detected many times. The antigen it recognizes is unknown. Germline and junction disagree at one end, which may indicate a read error. The hyperthyroidism patients were 18 to 65 years old and newly diagnosed, with a disease duration of less than 2 months. Patients were excluded if they had other autoimmune diseases, uncontrolled infections, pregnancy or lactation. Clinical symptoms, serum thyroxine, TRAb, thyroid ultrasound and orbital computed tomography were used for diagnosis. Trizol reagent was used to extract the total RNA, and its quality was then checked on an Agilent 2100 Bioanalyzer. TCR beta CDR3 regions were amplified from RNA transcripts for repertoire sequencing. A first-round RT-PCR used HTBI primers with the Qiagen OneStep RT-PCR kit, followed by a second-round multiplex PCR, size selection and purification. Sequencing of the libraries was carried out on an Illumina HiSeq2000 in paired-end mode with 100 bp reads. The paper's data handling went like this. SOAPnuke was used to process the reads, throwing out any read that had adapters, had uncalled bases, had a mean Phred below 15, or lacked an exact constant-primer or identifier match. COPE v1.2.5 was used to merge the high-quality paired reads. Unique nucleotide sequences were defined as clonotypes and aligned to IMGT TRB V, D and J references using MiTCR v1.1. Analysis was restricted to V-J combinations with a frequency above 0.0001, which covered just over 98% of repertoires. A TCR clonal expansion and chaos score per V-J combination was defined as the ratio of F50 clonal expansion to chaos observed in the TCRdist matrix. Welch's t-statistics and random forest were used to reduce features to about a dozen V-J combinations, which were fed into a naive Bayes classifier. The similarity between thyroid and blood repertoires was quantified using the Morisita-Horn index. TCRdb reprocessing: public reads trimmed at Q25 with fastp, clones called with MiXCR, in-frame beta chains kept. Each record represents a unique CDR3 protein, reported with the most common genes and DNA among its rows. Here the V and J calls rest on TCRdb's processing, not on the authors' analysis. The sample table lists more than 1,000,000 distinct CDR3 sequences, 35% to 40% of them with a count of one. The leading ten clones occupy 11% of the sample.

The CDR3 numbers 16 residues from cysteine through phenylalanine. Only the CDR3 region is kept as DNA, spanning 48 bases read in frame from base 1. CDR1 and CDR2 (WSHSY, SAAADI) derive from the germline V gene. The receptor was derived from an adult man with Graves' hyperthyroidism. Material for sequencing was peripheral blood or thyroid tissue (not recorded which). The sequence joins TRBV10-2 to TRBJ1-5; the D gene is perhaps TRBD1, on 6 matching bases. The encoded CDR3 is CASSEGWTVVGQPQHF. The sequence in DNA is TGTGCCAGCAGTGAGGGCTGGACAGTAGTGGGTCAGCCCCAGCATTTT.